What follows are 3 T cell receptor beta chains derived from one specimen sequenced in a study of blood T cell repertoires in COVID-19. Sequenced by immunoSEQ multiplex PCR; TCRdb stores in-frame clones only, minus some. This table has approximately 180,000 clones, over 75% appearing once. Sequenced: peripheral blood. These receptors all come from a woman of 80 years or more with acute or convalescent COVID-19.

The CDR3 sequence: CATANRQNTEAFF. CDR3 bases: TGTGCCACCGCAAACCGACAGAACACTGAAGCTTTCTTT. The rearrangement joins TRBV19 to TRBJ1-1, with unresolved D. V was cut by 10 bases and J by 1 base, with 13 bases left in between. Germline V lookup: CDR1 LNHDA, CDR2 SQIVND (reference sequence). CDR3 length: 13 amino acids.

The chain couples TRBV3-1 (or the pseudogene TRBV3-2) to TRBJ1-1; D is undetermined. The CDR3 is 14 residues long. Germline V gene lookup returns CDR1 LGHDT and CDR2 YNNKEL (reference sequence). Between the trimmed V and J ends, which lost 0 bases and 7 bases, there was a span of 12 bases. The CDR3 here is CASSQDRTGNEAFF. The CDR3 nucleotides are TGTGCCAGCAGCCAAGACCGCACGGGGAATGAAGCTTTCTTT.

This clone was recorded once. The V gene is TRBV5-6, the J gene TRBJ1-2, with TRBD1 matching 10 bases. The CDR3 totals 14 residues. Trimming cost V 3 bases and J 3 bases; bases outside gene matches: 2. Germline V gene data show CDR1 as SGHDT and CDR2 as YYEEEE. CDR3: CASSSTGGDYGYTF. The CDR3 coding sequence is TGTGCCAGCAGCTCGACAGGGGGCGACTATGGCTACACCTTC.